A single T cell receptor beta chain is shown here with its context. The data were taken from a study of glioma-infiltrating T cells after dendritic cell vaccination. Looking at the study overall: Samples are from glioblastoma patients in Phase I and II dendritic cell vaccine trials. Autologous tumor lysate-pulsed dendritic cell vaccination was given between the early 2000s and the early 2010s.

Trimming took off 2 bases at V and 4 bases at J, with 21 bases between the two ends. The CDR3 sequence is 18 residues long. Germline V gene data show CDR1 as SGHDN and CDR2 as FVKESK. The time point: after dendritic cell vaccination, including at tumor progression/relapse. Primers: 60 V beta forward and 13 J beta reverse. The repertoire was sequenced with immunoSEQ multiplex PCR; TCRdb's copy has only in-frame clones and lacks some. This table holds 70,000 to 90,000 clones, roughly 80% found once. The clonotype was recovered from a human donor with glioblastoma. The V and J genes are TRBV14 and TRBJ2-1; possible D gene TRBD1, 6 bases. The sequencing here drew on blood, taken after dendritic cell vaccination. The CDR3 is CASSQNERTGRPYNEQFF. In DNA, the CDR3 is TGTGCCAGCAGCCAAAACGAGCGTACAGGGCGACCTTACAATGAGCAGTTCTTC.